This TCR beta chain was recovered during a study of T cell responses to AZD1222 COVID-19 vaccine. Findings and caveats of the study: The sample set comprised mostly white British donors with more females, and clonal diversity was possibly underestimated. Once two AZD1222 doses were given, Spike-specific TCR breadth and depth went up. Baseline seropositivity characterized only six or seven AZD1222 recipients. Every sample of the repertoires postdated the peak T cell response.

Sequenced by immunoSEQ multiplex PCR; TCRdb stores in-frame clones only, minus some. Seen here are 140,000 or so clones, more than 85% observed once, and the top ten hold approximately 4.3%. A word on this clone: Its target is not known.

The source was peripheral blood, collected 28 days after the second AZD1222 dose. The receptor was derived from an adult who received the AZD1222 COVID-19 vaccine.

This chain's CDR3 is CASSLPAKTQYF. The CDR3, as DNA: TGTGCCAGCAGCCTCCCGGCAAAGACCCAGTACTTC. The chain couples TRBV6-6 to TRBJ2-5; D is uncertain. The CDR3 spans 12 residues. V shed 6 bases and J shed 6 bases, with 11 bases lying between them. CDR1 is MNHNY and CDR2 is SVGAGI in the germline V gene (reference sequence).